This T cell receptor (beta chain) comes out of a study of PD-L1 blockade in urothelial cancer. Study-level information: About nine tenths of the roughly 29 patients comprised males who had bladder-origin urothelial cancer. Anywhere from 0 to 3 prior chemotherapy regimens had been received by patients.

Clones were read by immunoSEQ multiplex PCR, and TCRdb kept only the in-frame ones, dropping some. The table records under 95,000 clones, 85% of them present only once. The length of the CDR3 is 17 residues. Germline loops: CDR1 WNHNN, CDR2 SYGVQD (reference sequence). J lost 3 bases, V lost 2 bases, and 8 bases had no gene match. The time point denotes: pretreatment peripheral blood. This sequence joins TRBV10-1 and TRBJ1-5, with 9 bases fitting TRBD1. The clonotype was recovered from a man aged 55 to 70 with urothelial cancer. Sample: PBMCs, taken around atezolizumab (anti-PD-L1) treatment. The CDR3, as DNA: TGCGCCAGCAGTGAGGCACCGGGACAGGGTATCAATCAGCCCCAGCATTTT. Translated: CASSEAPGQGINQPQHF.